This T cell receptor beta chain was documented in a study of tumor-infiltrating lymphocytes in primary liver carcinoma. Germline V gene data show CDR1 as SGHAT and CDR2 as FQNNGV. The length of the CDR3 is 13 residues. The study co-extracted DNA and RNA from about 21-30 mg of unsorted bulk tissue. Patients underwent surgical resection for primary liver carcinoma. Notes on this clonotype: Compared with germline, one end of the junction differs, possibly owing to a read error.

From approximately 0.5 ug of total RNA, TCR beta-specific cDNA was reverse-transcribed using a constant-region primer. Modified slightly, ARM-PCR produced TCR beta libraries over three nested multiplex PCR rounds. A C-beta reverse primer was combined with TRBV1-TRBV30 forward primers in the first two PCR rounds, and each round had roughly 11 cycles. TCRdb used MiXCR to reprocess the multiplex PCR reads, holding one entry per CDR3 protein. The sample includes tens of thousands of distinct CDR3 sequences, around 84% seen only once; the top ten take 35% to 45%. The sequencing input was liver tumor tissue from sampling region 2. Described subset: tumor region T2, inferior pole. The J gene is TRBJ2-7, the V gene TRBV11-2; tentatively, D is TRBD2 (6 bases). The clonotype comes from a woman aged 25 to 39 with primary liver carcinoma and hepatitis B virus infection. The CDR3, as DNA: TGTGCAAGCAGCTTTCCGGCGGGGTACGGGCAGTGCTTC. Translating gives CASSFPAGYGQCF. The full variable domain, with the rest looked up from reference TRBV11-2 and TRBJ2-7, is EAGVAQSPRYKIIEKRQSVAFWCNPISGHATLYWYQQILGQGPKLLIQFQNNGVVDDSQLPKDRFSAERLKGVDSTLKIQPAKLEDSAVYLCASSFPAGYGQCFGPGTRLTVT.